This T cell receptor beta chain was recovered during a study of T cell repertoires in cytomegalovirus infection (dated by TCRdb to about 2019). Study-level background: Peptide stimulations targeted recently identified HLA-C-restricted CMV epitopes, whose presentation resists viral immunomodulation, together with well-studied HLA-B-restricted epitopes. The HLA type of each donor mattered for the analysis, because public TCR beta signatures pointed to carriage of CMV infection along with the matching HLA type.

Overall study outcomes, separate from this receptor: In both this cohort and an independent roughly 360-donor cohort, the cumulative frequency of public TCR beta family members distinguished carriers of CMV infection plus the relevant HLA type. The ex vivo response was dominated by HLA-C-restricted CMV-specific TCR beta clonotypes, which also provided the single most frequent clonotype in two of eight donors.

The reads were generated on an Illumina HiSeq 1500. The raw public data were reprocessed by TCRdb itself: fastp quality trimming at Q25, MiXCR clonotype calling, in-frame beta chains only. All rows with the same CDR3 protein become a single entry with the most common DNA and genes. The sample table shows about a million distinct CDR3 sequences, and 31% are seen once. The ten largest make up over 10% of the sample. This clonotype was seen only a few times. This clone's antigen is unknown. No much larger clone exists at a distance of one base, and base qualities are not known. This specimen's treatment or condition label, interpreted: in vitro stimulation with specific CMV peptide epitopes to enrich CMV-specific T cells. Its CDR3 holds 16 amino acids, cysteine through phenylalanine. Solely the CDR3 DNA is kept, with 48 bases framed from the first base. V is clipped by 0 bases and J by 4 bases, and the sequence between their germline boundaries is 13 bases long. CDR1 MNHEY and CDR2 SVGEGT were looked up in the germline V gene.

The TCR comes from a human donor in good health (CMV status not recorded). Some clones in this sample may be carry-over from other donors' samples. The V and J genes are TRBV6-2 or TRBV6-3 and TRBJ2-1, with no reliable assignment of the D segment. The specimen comprised cultured CD8+ T cells from PBMCs, sampled from culture after CMV antigen stimulation. The CDR3 reads CASSYSKEKGYNEQFF. The nucleotide sequence reads TGTGCCAGCAGTTACTCGAAAGAAAAGGGTTACAATGAGCAGTTCTTC.